This TCR beta chain was identified during a study of control samples from healthy donors and cancer patients. The table came from immunoSEQ multiplex PCR; TCRdb's copy has only in-frame clones and leaves some out. The profile covers 170,000 or so clones, with over 80% appearing a single time and roughly 1.5% taken by the ten largest. This CDR3 has 17 amino acids. V was trimmed by 9 bases and J by 3 bases, leaving 24 bases between them. Germline V gene data show CDR1 as LNHDA and CDR2 as SQIVND (reference sequence). The sequenced sample consisted of blood. J is TRBJ2-1 and V is TRBV19; no definite D call. The clonotype originates from a man younger than 30 in good health. CDR3 region: CARRSLKQTLDYNEQFF. The CDR3 coding sequence is TGTGCCAGAAGGAGCCTTAAACAGACCCTCGACTACAATGAGCAGTTCTTC.